These 9 T cell receptor beta chains were all obtained from the same sample, sequenced in a study of T cell repertoires in cytomegalovirus infection (dated by TCRdb to the late 2010s). Sequenced using an Illumina HiSeq 1500. The public sequencing data were trimmed at Q25 with fastp and processed into clonotypes with MiXCR by TCRdb, which kept only in-frame beta chains. A single entry per CDR3 protein holds the most common genes and DNA from its merged rows. The sample records around 900,000 distinct CDR3 sequences, roughly 30% of which are singletons. The leading ten clones occupy roughly an eighth of the sample. The sample's treatment or condition label, decoded: in vitro stimulation with specific CMV peptide epitopes to enrich CMV-specific T cells. No antigen is known for these receptors. The specimen comprised cultured CD8+ T cells from PBMCs, sampled from culture after CMV antigen stimulation. The receptors originated from a human donor in good health (CMV status not recorded). Some clones in this sample may be carry-over from other donors' samples.

This chain links TRBV20-1 with TRBJ1-1; TRBD1 might be the D (5 bases). Germline V gene data show CDR1 as DFQATT and CDR2 as SNEGSKA (reference sequence). The CDR3 sequence is 14 residues long. Trimming cost V 5 bases and J 0 bases, with 13 bases left between them. The CDR3 DNA reads TGCAGTGCTGGACCCCAGGGTATGAACACTGAAGCTTTCTTT. Amino acids: CSAGPQGMNTEAFF.

This chain uses TRBV9 with TRBJ1-4, with 11 bases fitting TRBD1. V shed 3 bases and J 8 bases; nucleotides not matched to a gene: 6. Germline values: CDR1 SGDLS, CDR2 YYNGEE. The CDR3 runs to 15 residues. The CDR3 nucleotides are TGTGCCAGCAGCGGAGAGGGGACAGGGGGGGAAAAACTGTTTTTT. Protein: CASSGEGTGGEKLFF. Full variable domain (rest looked up from reference TRBV9 and TRBJ1-4): DSGVTQTPKHLITATGQRVTLRCSPRSGDLSVYWYQQSLDQGLQFLIQYYNGEERAKGNILERFSAQQFPDLHSELNLSSLELGDSALYFCASSGEGTGGEKLFFGSGTQLSVL.

V is TRBV19 and J is TRBJ1-4, with 7 bases fitting TRBD1. Trimming at V came to 10 bases and at J to 8 bases, leaving 7 bases not matched to a gene. Germline V CDR1 and CDR2: LNHDA, SQIVND (reference sequence). CDR3 size: 12 residues. The CDR3 DNA reads TGTGCCACTTTGACAGGGTGGGAAAAACTGTTTTTT. It yields the protein CATLTGWEKLFF.

This clonotype was counted many times. The rearrangement joins TRBV7-9 to TRBJ2-1, with D possibly matching TRBD2 (6 bases). Germline loops: CDR1 SEHNR, CDR2 FQNEAQ (reference sequence). There are 15 residues in the CDR3. V lost 5 bases to trimming and J lost 4 bases, with 15 bases between them. CDR3 residues: CASSLLRGSYNEQFF. The CDR3 bases are TGTGCCAGCAGCCTTCTCCGGGGGTCGTACAATGAGCAGTTCTTC.

This clonotype has at least ten counts. The rearrangement joins TRBV6-1 to TRBJ2-3, with 8 bases that match TRBD1. Germline CDR1 and CDR2: MNHNS and SASEGT. V shed 3 bases and J 0 bases; nucleotides not matched to a gene: 5. This CDR3 spans 16 amino acids. The DNA for the CDR3 is TGTGCCAGCAGTGATGGGACAGGCGCTAGCACAGATACGCAGTATTTT. Translating it yields CASSDGTGASTDTQYF.

A few counts support this clonotype. The V gene is TRBV27, the J gene TRBJ1-2; no clear D gene. CDR3 length: 14 residues. The V end was cut by 6 bases, the J end by 0 bases, with 11 bases between. The V gene's germline CDR1 is MNHEY and CDR2 SMNVEV (reference sequence). In DNA form, the CDR3 reads TGTGCCAGCAGACTACTAGGGACTAACTATGGCTACACCTTC. It yields the protein CASRLLGTNYGYTF.

This clonotype was seen more than once but under ten times. The chain couples TRBV28 to TRBJ2-5; D gene ambiguous. The CDR3 has 14 residues. CDR1 is MDHEN, CDR2 SYDVKM, per germline. Trimming cost V 3 bases and J 1 base, with 9 bases left between them. CDR3 bases: TGTGCCAGCAGTTTGTGGGTGGGCCAAGAGACCCAGTACTTC. It is translated as CASSLWVGQETQYF.

V gene TRBV27 combines with J gene TRBJ1-1; D not certain. V gave up 5 bases and J gave up 4 bases, with 11 bases separating them. CDR1 MNHEY and CDR2 SMNVEV come from the germline V gene (reference sequence). This CDR3 comprises 13 residues. The CDR3 nucleotides are TGTGCCAGCAGTCCAGGACGGACCACTGAAGCTTTCTTT. It specifies CASSPGRTTEAFF.

The chain recombines TRBV20-1 with TRBJ2-7, with TRBD1 matching 9 bases. Germline V gene data show CDR1 as DFQATT and CDR2 as SNEGSKA (reference sequence). V dropped 5 bases and J dropped 6; count of bases not matched to a gene: 8. The CDR3 consists of 13 residues. The CDR3 reads CSAGGTGRAEQYF. CDR3 in DNA: TGCAGTGCTGGAGGGACAGGGAGGGCCGAGCAGTACTTC.